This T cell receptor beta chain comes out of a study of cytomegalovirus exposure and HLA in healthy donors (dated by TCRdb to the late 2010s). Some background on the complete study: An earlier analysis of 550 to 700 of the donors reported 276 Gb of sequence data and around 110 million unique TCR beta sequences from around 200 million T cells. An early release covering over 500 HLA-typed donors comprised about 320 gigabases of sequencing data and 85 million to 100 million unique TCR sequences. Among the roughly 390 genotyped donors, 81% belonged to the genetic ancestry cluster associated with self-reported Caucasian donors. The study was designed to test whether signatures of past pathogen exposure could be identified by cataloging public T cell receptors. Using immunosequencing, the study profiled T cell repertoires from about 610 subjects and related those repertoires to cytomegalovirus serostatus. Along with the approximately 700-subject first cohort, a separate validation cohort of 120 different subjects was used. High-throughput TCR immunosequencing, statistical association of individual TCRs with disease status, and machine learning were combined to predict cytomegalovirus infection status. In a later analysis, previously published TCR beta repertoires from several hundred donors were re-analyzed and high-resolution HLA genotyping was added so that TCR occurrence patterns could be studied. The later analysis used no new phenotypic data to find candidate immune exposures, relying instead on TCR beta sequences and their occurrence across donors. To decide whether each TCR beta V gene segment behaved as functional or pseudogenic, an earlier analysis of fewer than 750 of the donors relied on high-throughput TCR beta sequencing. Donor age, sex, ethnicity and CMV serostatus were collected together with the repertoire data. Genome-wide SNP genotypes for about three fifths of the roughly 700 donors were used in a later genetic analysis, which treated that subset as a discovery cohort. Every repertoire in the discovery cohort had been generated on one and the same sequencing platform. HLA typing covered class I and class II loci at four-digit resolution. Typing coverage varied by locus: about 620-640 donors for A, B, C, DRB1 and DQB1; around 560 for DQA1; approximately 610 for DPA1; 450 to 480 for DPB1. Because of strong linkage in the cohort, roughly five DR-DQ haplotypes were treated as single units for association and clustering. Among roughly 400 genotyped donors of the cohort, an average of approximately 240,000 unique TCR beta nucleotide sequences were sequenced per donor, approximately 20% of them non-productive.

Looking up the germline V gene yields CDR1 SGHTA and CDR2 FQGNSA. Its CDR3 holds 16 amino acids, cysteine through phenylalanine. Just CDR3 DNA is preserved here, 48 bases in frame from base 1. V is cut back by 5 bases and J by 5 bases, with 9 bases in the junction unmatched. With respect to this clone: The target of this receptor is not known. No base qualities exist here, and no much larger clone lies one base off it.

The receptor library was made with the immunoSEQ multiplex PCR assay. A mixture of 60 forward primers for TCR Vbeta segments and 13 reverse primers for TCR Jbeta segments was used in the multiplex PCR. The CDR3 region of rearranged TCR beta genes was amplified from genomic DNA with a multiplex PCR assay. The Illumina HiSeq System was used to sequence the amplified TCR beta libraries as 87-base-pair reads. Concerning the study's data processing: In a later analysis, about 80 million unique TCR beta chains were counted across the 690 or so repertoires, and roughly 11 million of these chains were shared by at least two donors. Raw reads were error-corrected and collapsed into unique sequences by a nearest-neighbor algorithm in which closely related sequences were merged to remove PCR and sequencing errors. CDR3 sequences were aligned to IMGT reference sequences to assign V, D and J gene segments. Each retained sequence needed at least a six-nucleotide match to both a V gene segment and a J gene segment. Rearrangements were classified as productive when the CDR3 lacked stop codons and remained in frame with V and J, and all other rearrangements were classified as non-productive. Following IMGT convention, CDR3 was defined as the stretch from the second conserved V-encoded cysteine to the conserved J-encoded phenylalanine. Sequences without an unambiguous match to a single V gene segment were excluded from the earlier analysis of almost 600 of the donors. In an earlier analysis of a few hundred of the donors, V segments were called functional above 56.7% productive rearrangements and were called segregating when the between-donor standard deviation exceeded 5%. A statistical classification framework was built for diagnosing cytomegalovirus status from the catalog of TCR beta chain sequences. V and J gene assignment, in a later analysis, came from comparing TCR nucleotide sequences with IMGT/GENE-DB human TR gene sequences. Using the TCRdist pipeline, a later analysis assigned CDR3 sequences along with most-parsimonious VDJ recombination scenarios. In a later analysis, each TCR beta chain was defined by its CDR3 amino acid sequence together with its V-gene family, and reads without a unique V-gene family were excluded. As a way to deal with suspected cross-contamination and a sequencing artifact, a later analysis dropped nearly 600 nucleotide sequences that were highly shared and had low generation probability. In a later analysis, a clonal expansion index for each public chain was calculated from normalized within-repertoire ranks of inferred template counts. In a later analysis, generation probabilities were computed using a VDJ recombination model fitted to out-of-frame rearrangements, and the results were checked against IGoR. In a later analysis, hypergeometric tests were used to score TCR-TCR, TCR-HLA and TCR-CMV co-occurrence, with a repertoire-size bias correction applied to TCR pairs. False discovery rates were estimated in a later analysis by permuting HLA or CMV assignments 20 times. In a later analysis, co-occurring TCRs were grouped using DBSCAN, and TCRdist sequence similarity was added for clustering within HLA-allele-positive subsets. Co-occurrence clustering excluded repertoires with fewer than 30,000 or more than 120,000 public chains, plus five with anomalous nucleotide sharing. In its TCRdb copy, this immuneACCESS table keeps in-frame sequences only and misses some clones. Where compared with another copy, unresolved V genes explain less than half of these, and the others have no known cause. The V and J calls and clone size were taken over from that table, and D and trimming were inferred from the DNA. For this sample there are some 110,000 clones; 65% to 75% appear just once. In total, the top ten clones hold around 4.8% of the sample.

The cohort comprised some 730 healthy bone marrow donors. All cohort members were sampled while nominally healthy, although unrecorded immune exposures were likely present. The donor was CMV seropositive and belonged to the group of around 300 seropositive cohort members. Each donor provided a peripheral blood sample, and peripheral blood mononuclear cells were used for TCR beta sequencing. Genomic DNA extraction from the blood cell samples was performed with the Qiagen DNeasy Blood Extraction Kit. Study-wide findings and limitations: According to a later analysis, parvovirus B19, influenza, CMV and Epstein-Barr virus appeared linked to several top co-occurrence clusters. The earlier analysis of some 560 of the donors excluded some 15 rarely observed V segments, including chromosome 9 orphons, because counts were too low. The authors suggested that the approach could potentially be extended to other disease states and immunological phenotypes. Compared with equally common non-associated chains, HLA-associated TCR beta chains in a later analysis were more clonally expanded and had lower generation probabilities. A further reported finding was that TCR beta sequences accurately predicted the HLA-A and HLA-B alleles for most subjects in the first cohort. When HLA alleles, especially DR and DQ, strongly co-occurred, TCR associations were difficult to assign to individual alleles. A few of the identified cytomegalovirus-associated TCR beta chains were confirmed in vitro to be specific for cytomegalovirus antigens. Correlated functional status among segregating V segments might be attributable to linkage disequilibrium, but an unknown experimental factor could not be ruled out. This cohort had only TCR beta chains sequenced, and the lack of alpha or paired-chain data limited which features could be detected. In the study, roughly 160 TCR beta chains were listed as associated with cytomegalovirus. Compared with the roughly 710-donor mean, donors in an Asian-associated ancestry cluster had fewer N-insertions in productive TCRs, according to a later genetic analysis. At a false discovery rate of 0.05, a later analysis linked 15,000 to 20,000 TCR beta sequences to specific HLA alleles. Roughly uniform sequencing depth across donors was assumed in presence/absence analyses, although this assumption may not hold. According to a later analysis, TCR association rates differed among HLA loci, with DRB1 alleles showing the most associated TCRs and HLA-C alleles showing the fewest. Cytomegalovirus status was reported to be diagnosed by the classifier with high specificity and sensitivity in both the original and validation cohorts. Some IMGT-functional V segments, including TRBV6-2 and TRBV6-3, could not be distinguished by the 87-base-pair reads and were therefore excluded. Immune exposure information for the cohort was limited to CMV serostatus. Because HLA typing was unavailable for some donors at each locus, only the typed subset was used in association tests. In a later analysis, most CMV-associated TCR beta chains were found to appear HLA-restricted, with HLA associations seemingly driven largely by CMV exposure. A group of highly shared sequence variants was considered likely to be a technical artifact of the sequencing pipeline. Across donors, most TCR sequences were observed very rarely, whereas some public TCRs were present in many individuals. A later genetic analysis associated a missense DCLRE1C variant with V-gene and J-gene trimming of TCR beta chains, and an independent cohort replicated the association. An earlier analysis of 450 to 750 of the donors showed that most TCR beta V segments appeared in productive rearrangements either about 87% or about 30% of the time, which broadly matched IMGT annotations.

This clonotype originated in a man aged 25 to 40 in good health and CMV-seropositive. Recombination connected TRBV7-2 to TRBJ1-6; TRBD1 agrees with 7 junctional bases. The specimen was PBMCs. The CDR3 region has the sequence CASSRNRGMDNSPLHF. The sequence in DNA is TGTGCCAGCAGCCGGAACAGGGGAATGGATAATTCACCCCTCCACTTT.